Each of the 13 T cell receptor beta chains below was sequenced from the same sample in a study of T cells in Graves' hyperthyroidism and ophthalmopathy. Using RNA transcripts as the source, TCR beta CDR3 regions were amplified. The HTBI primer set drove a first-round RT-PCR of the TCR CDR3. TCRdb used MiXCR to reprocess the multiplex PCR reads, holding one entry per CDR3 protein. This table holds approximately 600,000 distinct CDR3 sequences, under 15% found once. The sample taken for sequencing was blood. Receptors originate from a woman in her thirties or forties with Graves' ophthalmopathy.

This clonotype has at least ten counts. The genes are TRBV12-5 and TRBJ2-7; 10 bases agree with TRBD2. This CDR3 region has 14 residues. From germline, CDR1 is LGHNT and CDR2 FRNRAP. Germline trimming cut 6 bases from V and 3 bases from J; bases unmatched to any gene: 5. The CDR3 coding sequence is TGTGCTAGTGGCCTCGGACTAGCGGACTACGAGCAGTACTTC. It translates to CASGLGLADYEQYF.

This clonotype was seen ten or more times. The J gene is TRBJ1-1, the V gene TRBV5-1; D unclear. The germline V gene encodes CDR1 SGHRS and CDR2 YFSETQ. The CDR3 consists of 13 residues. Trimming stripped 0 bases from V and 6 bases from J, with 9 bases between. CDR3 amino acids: CASSLDPRAEAFF. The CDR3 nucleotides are TGCGCCAGCAGCTTGGATCCCCGGGCTGAAGCTTTCTTT.

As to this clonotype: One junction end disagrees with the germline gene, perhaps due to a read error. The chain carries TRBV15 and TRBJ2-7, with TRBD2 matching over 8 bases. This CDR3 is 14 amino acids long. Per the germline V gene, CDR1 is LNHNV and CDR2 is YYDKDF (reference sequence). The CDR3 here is CATSNGGTSSEQSF. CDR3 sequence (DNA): TGTGCCACCAGCAACGGCGGGACTAGTAGCGAGCAGTCCTTC.

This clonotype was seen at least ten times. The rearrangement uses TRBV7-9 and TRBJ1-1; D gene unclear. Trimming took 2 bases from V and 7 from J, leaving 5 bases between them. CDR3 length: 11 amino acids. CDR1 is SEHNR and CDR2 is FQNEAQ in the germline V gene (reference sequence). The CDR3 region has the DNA TGTGCCAGCAGCTTACAGGTTGAAGCTTTCTTT. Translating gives CASSLQVEAFF. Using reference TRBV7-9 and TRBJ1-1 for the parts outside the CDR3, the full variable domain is DTGVSQNPRHKITKRGQNVTFRCDPISEHNRLYWYRQTLGQGPEFLTYFQNEAQLEKSRLLSDRFSAERPKGSFSTLEIQRTEQGDSAMYLCASSLQVEAFFGQGTRLTVV.

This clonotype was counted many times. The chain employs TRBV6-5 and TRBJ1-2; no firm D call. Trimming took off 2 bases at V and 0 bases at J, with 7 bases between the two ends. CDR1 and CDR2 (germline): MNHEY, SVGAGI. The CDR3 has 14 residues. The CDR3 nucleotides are TGTGCCAGCAGTTACCAGCGGACTAACTATGGCTACACCTTC. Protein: CASSYQRTNYGYTF.

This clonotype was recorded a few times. The CDR3 DNA follows: TGTGCCACCAGCAGGGGAACTACGGGAACCGGGGAGCTGTTTTTT. Its translation: CATSRGTTGTGELFF. This chain uses TRBV15 with TRBJ2-2, with D possibly TRBD2 on 5 matching bases. V lost 3 bases and J lost 5, with 13 bases in between. The CDR3 runs to 15 residues. Germline-derived CDR1 and CDR2 are LNHNV and YYDKDF (reference sequence).

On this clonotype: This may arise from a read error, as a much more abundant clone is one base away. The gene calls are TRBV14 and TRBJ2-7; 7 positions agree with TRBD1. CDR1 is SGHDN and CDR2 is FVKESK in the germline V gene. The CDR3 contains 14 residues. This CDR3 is CASGQRGRSGEQYF. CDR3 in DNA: TGTGCCAGCGGCCAAAGGGGGCGCTCGGGCGAGCAGTACTTC. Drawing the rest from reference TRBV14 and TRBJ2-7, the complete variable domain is EAGVTQFPSHSVIEKGQTVTLRCDPISGHDNLYWYRRVMGKEIKFLLHFVKESKQDESGMPNNRFLAERTGGTYSTLKVQPAELEDSGVYFCASGQRGRSGEQYFGPGTRLTVT.

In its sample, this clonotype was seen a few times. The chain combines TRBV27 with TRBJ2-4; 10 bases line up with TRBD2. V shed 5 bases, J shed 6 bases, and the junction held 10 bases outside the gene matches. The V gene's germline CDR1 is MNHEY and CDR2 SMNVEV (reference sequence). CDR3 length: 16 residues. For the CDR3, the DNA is TGTGCCAGCAGTCCCCGGACTAGCGGAAGAAGAAACATTCAGTACTTC. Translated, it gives CASSPRTSGRRNIQYF.

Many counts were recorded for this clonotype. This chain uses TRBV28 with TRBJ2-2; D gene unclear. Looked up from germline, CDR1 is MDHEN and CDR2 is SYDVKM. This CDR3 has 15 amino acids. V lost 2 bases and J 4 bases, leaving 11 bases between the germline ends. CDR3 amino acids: CASSLGGVVTGELFF. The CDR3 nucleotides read TGTGCCAGCAGTTTAGGTGGCGTTGTCACCGGGGAGCTGTTTTTT.

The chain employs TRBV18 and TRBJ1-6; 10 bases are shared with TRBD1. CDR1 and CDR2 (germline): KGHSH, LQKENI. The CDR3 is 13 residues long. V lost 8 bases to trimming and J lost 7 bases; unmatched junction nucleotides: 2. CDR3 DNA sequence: TGTGCCAGCCAGGGACAGGGGAATTCACCCCTCCACTTT. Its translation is CASQGQGNSPLHF.

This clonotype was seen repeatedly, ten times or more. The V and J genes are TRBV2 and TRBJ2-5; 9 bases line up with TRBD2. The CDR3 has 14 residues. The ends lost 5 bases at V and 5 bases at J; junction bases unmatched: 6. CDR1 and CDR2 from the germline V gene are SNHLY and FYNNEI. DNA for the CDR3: TGTGCCAGCAGTATTAGCGGGAGTGGCGAGACCCAGTACTTC. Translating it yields CASSISGSGETQYF.

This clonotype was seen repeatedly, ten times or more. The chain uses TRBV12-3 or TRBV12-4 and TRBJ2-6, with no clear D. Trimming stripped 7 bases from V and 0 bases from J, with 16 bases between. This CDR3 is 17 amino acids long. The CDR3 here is CASTPGWPNSGANVLTF. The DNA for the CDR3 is TGTGCCAGCACTCCTGGGTGGCCGAACTCTGGGGCCAACGTCCTGACTTTC.

This CDR3 reads CACVKSGKDGYTF. The CDR3 DNA follows: TGTGCCTGCGTCAAGTCAGGAAAGGATGGCTACACCTTC. The chain links TRBV30 to TRBJ1-2; D is undetermined. This CDR3 has 13 residues. The V end was cut by 6 bases, the J end by 6 bases, with 17 bases between. Germline-derived CDR1 and CDR2 are GTSNPN and SVGIG (reference sequence).